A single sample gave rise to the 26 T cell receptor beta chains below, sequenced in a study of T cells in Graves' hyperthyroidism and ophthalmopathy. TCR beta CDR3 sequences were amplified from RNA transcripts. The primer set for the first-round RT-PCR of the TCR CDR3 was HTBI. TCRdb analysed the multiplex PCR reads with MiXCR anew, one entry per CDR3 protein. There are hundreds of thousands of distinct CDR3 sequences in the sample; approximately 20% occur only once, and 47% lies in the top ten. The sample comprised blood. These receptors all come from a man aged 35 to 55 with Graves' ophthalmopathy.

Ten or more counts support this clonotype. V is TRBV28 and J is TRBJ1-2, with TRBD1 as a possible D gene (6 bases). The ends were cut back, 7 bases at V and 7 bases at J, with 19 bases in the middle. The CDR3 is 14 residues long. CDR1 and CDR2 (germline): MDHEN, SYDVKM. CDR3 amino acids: CASTMTGGTRGYTF. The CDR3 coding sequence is TGTGCCAGCACCATGACAGGAGGCACGCGTGGCTACACCTTC.

The CDR3 DNA reads as TGTGCCAGCATGAGGGGTGCAGGGGGAGTCCCCGAGCAGTACTTC. This sequence encodes CASMRGAGGVPEQYF. This chain connects TRBV7-9 to TRBJ2-7, with 7 bases that match TRBD1. Germline CDR1 is SEHNR and CDR2 is FQNEAQ (reference sequence). The length of the CDR3 is 15 residues. V was clipped by 7 bases and J by 6 bases; unmatched bases: 15.

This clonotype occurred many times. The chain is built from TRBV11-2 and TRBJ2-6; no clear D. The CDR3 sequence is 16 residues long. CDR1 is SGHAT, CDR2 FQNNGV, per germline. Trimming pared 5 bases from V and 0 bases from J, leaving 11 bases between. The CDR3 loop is CASSPFLLSGANVLTF. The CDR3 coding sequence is TGTGCCAGCAGCCCCTTTTTGCTCTCTGGGGCCAACGTCCTGACTTTC.

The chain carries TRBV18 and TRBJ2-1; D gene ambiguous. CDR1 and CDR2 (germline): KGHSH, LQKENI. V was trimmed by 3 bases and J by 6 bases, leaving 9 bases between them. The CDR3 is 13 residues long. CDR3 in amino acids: CASSPGHGNEQFF. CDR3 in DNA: TGTGCCAGCTCACCCGGGCATGGCAATGAGCAGTTCTTC.

The CDR3 reads CASSLWPLIAGGAGDTQYF. DNA of the CDR3: TGTGCCAGCAGTTTATGGCCACTCATAGCGGGGGGGGCCGGAGATACGCAGTATTTT. The chain is built from TRBV12-3 or TRBV12-4 and TRBJ2-3; the match to TRBD2 covers 11 bases. CDR3 length: 19 amino acids. With 2 bases clipped from V and 5 bases from J, the junction kept 15 bases outside the gene matches.

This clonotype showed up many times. The DNA of the CDR3 is TGTGCCAGCAGCTTAGTGGGGACCAAAAACATTCAGTACTTC. It specifies CASSLVGTKNIQYF. The chain has TRBV7-2 and TRBJ2-4; D unresolved. V was trimmed by 1 base and J by 2 bases, leaving 6 bases between them. The length of the CDR3 is 14 residues. Germline CDR1 is SGHTA and CDR2 is FQGNSA.

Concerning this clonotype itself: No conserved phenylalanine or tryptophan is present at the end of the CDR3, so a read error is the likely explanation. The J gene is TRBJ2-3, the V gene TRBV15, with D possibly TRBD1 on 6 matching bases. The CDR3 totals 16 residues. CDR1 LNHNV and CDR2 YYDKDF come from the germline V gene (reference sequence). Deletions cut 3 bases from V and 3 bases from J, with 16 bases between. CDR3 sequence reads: CATSRSRGVGTDTQYS. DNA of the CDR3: TGTGCCACCAGCAGGTCCAGGGGAGTGGGGACAGATACGCAGTATTCT.

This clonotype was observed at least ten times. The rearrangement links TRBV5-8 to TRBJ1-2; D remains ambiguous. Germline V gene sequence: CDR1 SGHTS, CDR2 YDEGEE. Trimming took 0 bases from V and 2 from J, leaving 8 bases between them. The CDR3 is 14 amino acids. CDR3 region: CASSLAVSNYGYTF. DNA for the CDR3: TGTGCCAGCAGCTTGGCAGTTTCCAACTATGGCTACACCTTC.

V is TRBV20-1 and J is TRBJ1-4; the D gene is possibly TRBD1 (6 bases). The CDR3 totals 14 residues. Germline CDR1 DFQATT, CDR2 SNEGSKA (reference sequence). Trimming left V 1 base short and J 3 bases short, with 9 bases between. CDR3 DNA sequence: TGCAGTGCTAGAGCGGGGGCGGCTAATGAAAAACTGTTTTTT. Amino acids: CSARAGAANEKLFF.

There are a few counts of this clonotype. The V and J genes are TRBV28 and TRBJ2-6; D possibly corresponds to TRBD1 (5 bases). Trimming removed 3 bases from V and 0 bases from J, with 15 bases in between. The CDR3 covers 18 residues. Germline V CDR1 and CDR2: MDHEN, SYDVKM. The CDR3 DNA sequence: TGTGCCAGCAGTTTCAGCCGGCAGGGTGGCTCTGGGGCCAACGTCCTGACTTTC. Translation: CASSFSRQGGSGANVLTF.

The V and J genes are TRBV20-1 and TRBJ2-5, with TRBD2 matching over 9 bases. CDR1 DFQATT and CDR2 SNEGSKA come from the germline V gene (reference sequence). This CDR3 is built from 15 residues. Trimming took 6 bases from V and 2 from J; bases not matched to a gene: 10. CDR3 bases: TGCAGTGCCCCTACGTTTGCGGGAGGGCAAGAGACCCAGTACTTC. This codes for CSAPTFAGGQETQYF.

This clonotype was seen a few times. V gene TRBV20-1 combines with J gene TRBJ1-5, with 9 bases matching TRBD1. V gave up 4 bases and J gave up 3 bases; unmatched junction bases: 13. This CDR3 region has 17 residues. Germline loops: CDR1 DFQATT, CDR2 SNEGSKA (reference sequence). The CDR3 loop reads CSAKSDRGINNNQPQHF. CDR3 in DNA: TGCAGTGCTAAGTCGGACAGGGGAATTAATAACAATCAGCCCCAGCATTTT.

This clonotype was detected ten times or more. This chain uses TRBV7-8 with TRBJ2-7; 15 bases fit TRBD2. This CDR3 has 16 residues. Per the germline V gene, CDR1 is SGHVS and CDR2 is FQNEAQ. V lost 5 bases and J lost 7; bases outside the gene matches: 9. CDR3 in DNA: TGTGCCAGCAGCGACCCGGGACTAGCGGGAGGTTGGGAGCAGTACTTC. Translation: CASSDPGLAGGWEQYF.

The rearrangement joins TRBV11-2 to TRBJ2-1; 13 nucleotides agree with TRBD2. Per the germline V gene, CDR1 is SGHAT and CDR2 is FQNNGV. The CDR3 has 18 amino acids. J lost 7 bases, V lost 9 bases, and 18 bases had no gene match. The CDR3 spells CASGYPPTGTSGKNEQFF. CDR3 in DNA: TGTGCCAGTGGATACCCCCCTACCGGGACTAGCGGGAAGAATGAGCAGTTCTTC.

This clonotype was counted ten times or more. The DNA of the CDR3 is TGTGCCACCAGTGAGTCCACAGGCACAACTAATGAAAAACTGTTTTTT. It is translated as CATSESTGTTNEKLFF. This chain joins TRBV24-1 and TRBJ1-4; maybe TRBD1 (5 bases). V was trimmed by 4 bases and J by 0 bases, leaving 11 bases between them. The germline gives CDR1 KGHDR, CDR2 SFDVKD. CDR3 length equals 16 residues.

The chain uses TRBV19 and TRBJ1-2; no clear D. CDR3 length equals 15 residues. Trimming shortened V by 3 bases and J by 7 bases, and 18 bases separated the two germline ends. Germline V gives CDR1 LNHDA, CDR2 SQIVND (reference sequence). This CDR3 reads CASSIPSPGSVGYTF. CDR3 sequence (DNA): TGTGCCAGTAGTATCCCGTCGCCGGGTTCGGTTGGCTACACCTTC. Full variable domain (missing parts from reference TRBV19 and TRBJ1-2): DGGITQSPKYLFRKEGQNVTLSCEQNLNHDAMYWYRQDPGQGLRLIYYSQIVNDFQKGDIAEGYSVSREKKESFPLTVTSAQKNPTAFYLCASSIPSPGSVGYTFGSGTRLTVV.

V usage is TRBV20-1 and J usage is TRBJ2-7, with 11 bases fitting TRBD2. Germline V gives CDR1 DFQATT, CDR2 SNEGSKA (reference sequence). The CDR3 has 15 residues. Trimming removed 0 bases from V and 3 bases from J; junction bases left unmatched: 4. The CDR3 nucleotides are TGCAGTGCTAGAGACGGGACTAGCGGCATCTACGAGCAGTACTTC. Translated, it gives CSARDGTSGIYEQYF.

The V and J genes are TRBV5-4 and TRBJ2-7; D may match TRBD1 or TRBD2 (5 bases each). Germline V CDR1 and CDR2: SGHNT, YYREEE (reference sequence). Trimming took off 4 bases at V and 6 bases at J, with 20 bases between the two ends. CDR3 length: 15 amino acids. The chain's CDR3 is CASSPPGPPHPEQYF. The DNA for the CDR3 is TGTGCCAGCAGCCCCCCGGGACCCCCGCACCCCGAGCAGTACTTC.

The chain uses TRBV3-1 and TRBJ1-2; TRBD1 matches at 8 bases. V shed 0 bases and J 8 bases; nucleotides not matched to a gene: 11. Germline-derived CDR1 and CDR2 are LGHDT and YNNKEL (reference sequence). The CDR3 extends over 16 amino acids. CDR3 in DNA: TGTGCCAGCAGCCAAGAAGGCGACAGGGGCCTTGACGGCTACACCTTC. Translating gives CASSQEGDRGLDGYTF.

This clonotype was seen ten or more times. In DNA form, the CDR3 reads TGTGCCAGCAGCCAGGGACAGGGGAAGTCACCCCTCCACTTT. It translates to CASSQGQGKSPLHF. The rearrangement joins TRBV4-2 to TRBJ1-6; 10 bases agree with TRBD1. Germline CDR1 and CDR2: LGHNA and YNFKEQ. CDR3 length: 14 residues. V lost 3 bases to trimming and J lost 10 bases; unmatched junction nucleotides: 3.

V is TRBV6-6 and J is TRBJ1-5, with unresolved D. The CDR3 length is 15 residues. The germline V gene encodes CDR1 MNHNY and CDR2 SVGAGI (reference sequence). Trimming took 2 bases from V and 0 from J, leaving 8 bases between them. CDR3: CASSYGQYSNQPQHF. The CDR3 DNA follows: TGTGCCAGCAGTTACGGGCAGTATAGCAATCAGCCCCAGCATTTT.

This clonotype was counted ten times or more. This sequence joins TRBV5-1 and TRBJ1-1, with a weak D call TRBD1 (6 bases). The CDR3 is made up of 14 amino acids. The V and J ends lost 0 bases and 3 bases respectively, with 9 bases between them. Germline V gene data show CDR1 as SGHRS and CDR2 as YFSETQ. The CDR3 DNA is TGCGCCAGCAGCTTGGGCAGGGGATACACTGAAGCTTTCTTT. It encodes CASSLGRGYTEAFF.

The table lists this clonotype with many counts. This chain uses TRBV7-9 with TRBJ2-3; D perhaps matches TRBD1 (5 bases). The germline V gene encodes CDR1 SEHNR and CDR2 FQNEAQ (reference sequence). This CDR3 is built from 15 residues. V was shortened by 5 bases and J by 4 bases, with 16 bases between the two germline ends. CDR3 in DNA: TGTGCCAGCAGCCCCCGGACATTTGGGGCAGATACGCAGTATTTT. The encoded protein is CASSPRTFGADTQYF.

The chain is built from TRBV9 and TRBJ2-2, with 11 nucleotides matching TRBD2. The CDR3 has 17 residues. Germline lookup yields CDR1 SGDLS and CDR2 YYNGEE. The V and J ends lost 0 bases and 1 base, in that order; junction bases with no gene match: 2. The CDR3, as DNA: TGTGCCAGCAGCGTAGGGCTAGCGGGGGGGAACACCGGGGAGCTGTTTTTT. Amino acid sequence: CASSVGLAGGNTGELFF.

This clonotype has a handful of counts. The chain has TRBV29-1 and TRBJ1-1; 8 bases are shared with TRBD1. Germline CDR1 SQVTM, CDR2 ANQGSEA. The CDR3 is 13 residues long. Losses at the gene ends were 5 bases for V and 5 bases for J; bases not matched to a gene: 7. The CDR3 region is CSVLNTGGTEAFF. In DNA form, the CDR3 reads TGCAGCGTTCTTAATACAGGGGGTACTGAAGCTTTCTTT.

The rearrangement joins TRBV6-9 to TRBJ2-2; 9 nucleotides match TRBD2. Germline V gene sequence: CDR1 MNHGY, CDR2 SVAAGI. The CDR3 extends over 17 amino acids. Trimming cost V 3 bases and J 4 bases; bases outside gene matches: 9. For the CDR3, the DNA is TGTGCCAGCAGTTACGAGCCCCGAGCGGGAGGCACCGGGGAGCTGTTTTTT. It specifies CASSYEPRAGGTGELFF.